The 9 T cell receptor beta chains given below trace back to one sample, sequenced in a study of T-cell reconstitution after alpha-beta-depleted transplantation in children. Researchers prepared the TCRbeta library using unique molecular identifiers, the study reports. A single record per CDR3 protein comes from TCRdb applying MiXCR to the PCR reads. The sample contains around 410,000 distinct CDR3 sequences, 11% of which appear only once. Here the sequenced sample was PBMCs from the stem cell graft donor, taken from the stem cell graft. The source of these receptors is a human donor who donated a stem cell graft to a child with acute myeloid leukemia.

This chain uses TRBV3-1 with TRBJ2-2; 12 nucleotides align to TRBD2. Germline V gives CDR1 LGHDT, CDR2 YNNKEL (reference sequence). V trimming: 4 bases; J trimming: 3 bases; junction bases outside the gene matches: 3. There are 16 residues in the CDR3. CDR3: CASSRTSGRYTGELFF. CDR3 bases: TGTGCCAGCAGCCGCACTAGCGGGAGGTACACCGGGGAGCTGTTTTTT.

This clonotype has a count of ten or more. This rearrangement joins TRBV5-1 to TRBJ2-2; D unresolved. V lost 6 bases and J 5 bases, leaving 5 bases between the germline ends. CDR3 length: 11 residues. The germline V gene has CDR1 SGHRS and CDR2 YFSETQ. The DNA for the CDR3 is TGCGCCAGCACCTATACCGGGGAGCTGTTTTTT. This gives the protein CASTYTGELFF.

This clonotype has more than one count but fewer than ten. V usage is TRBV5-6 and J usage is TRBJ1-2; the match to TRBD1 covers 7 bases. The V gene end was trimmed by 1 base and the J gene end by 2 bases; junction bases not matched to a gene: 5. Per germline, CDR1 SGHDT and CDR2 YYEEEE. This CDR3 spans 15 amino acids. Written as DNA, the CDR3 is TGTGCCAGCAGCTTGCCCACAGGGGTAAACTATGGCTACACCTTC. Amino acids: CASSLPTGVNYGYTF. The full variable domain, completed using reference TRBV5-6 and TRBJ1-2, is DAGVTQSPTHLIKTRGQQVTLRCSPKSGHDTVSWYQQALGQGPQFIFQYYEEEERQRGNFPDRFSGHQFPNYSSELNVNALLLGDSALYLCASSLPTGVNYGYTFGSGTRLTVV.

The V gene is TRBV7-9, the J gene TRBJ2-4; either TRBD1 or TRBD2 may supply D (5 bases each). The CDR3 sequence is 15 residues long. Trimming stripped 4 bases from V and 4 bases from J, with 14 bases between. The germline CDR1 and CDR2 sequences are SEHNR and FQNEAQ (reference sequence). This CDR3 is CASSSYRDGKNIQYF. The CDR3 nucleotides read TGTGCCAGCAGCTCATACCGGGACGGGAAAAACATTCAGTACTTC.

The chain has TRBV4-1 and TRBJ2-4, with 14 positions matching TRBD2. The V gene's germline CDR1 is MGHRA and CDR2 YSYEKL. The V and J ends lost 4 bases and 2 bases, in that order; junction bases with no gene match: 4. This CDR3 region has 17 residues. The CDR3 spells CASSPGTSGGTKNIQYF. The CDR3 DNA reads TGCGCCAGCAGCCCCGGGACTAGCGGGGGAACCAAAAACATTCAGTACTTC.

The chain uses TRBV12-3 or TRBV12-4 and TRBJ2-6; D is unresolved. The CDR3 runs to 17 residues. V lost 5 bases and J 1 base, leaving 15 bases between the germline ends. CDR3 bases: TGTGCCAGCAGTAAATACACAACAGTGTCTGGGGCCAACGTCCTGACTTTC. As protein: CASSKYTTVSGANVLTF.

This clonotype was observed many times. The chain joins TRBV9 to TRBJ1-1, with D hard to call. Trimming pared 2 bases from V and 1 base from J, leaving 6 bases between. Germline V gene data show CDR1 as SGDLS and CDR2 as YYNGEE. The CDR3 has 13 residues. The CDR3 is CASSVIGNTEAFF. CDR3 nucleotide sequence: TGTGCCAGCAGCGTCATAGGGAACACTGAAGCTTTCTTT.

This clonotype has just a few counts. The V and J genes are TRBV10-3 and TRBJ2-1, with D possibly being TRBD2 (6 bases). Trimming stripped 5 bases from V and 5 bases from J, with 10 bases between. Germline loops: CDR1 ENHRY, CDR2 SYGVKD. This CDR3 spans 13 amino acids. CDR3 nucleotide sequence: TGTGCCATCAGTTTGGAGGGGAACAATGAGCAGTTCTTC. It translates to CAISLEGNNEQFF.

This clonotype has ten or more counts. The rearrangement links TRBV10-3 to TRBJ2-1, with 8 positions matching TRBD2. CDR1 is ENHRY and CDR2 is SYGVKD in the germline V gene. The CDR3 spans 19 residues. V dropped 6 bases and J dropped 2; count of bases not matched to a gene: 18. CDR3 bases: TGTGCCATCAGCCGGACCTCGGCTAGCGGGTCGCAACCCTACAATGAGCAGTTCTTC. Its protein is CAISRTSASGSQPYNEQFF.